A single sample is the source of the 20 T cell receptor beta chains below, sequenced in a study of cytomegalovirus exposure and HLA in healthy donors. Data came from immunoSEQ multiplex PCR; TCRdb stores just in-frame clones and leaves some out. Altogether some 73,000 clones are present, roughly 90% being singletons, with the ten largest covering roughly 3.8%. What was sequenced was PBMCs. The receptors were gathered from a young woman in good health and CMV-seropositive.

The V call is TRBV4-1, the J call TRBJ1-4; 8 nucleotides match TRBD1. The CDR3 sequence is 19 residues long. Germline V gene sequence: CDR1 MGHRA, CDR2 YSYEKL. After removal of 0 bases from V and 3 bases from J, the junction contained 12 bases not matched to a gene. Here the CDR3 DNA reads TGCGCCAGCAGCCAAGATCAAGGACAGGGTTTCTTGGCTAATGAAAAACTGTTTTTT. It yields the protein CASSQDQGQGFLANEKLFF.

V is TRBV11-3 and J is TRBJ2-5; 10 nucleotides agree with TRBD2. The germline V gene has CDR1 SGHNT and CDR2 YENEEA. There are 18 residues in the CDR3. The J segment lost 0 bases and the V segment lost 1 base, leaving 8 bases of the junction unmatched. The CDR3 DNA is TGTGCCAGCAGCTTAGGGCCGCTAGCGGGGGCCAACCAAGAGACCCAGTACTTC. Its translation is CASSLGPLAGANQETQYF.

This clone has more than one count but fewer than ten. The rearrangement links TRBV5-1 to TRBJ2-5, with 16 nucleotides matching TRBD2. Unmatched junction bases numbered 7, after V lost 4 bases and J lost 4 bases. This CDR3 region has 17 residues. Germline V gene data show CDR1 as SGHRS and CDR2 as YFSETQ. In DNA, the CDR3 is TGCGCCAGCAGCCTCGGGACTAGCGGGGGGGCATCAGAGACCCAGTACTTC. This encodes CASSLGTSGGASETQYF. The variable domain in full, with the rest retrieved from reference TRBV5-1 and TRBJ2-5, is KAGVTQTPRYLIKTRGQQVTLSCSPISGHRSVSWYQQTPGQGLQFLFEYFSETQRNKGNFPGRFSGRQFSNSRSEMNVSTLELGDSALYLCASSLGTSGGASETQYFGPGTRLLVL.

The chain carries TRBV9 and TRBJ2-1; D gene uncertain. Trimming removed 5 bases at V and 9 bases at J, with 15 bases between. The germline V gene encodes CDR1 SGDLS and CDR2 YYNGEE. The CDR3 contains 13 residues. The CDR3 region is CASSPVDAGEQFF. The DNA of the CDR3 is TGTGCCAGCAGTCCGGTCGATGCTGGTGAGCAGTTCTTC.

This clone was seen just once. V and J are TRBV6-4 and TRBJ2-3; TRBD1 is a possible D gene (5 bases). The CDR3 loop spans 14 amino acids. Germline-derived CDR1 and CDR2 are MRHNA and SNTAGT. The germline V and J ends were trimmed by 0 bases and 1 base, with 5 bases remaining between them. The CDR3 nucleotides are TGTGCCAGCAGTGACTCAGGGGGCACAGATACGCAGTATTTT. Its translation is CASSDSGGTDTQYF.

V is TRBV7-6 and J is TRBJ1-3; 9 bases align to TRBD1. V gave up 6 bases and J gave up 3 bases; unmatched junction bases: 6. CDR3 length equals 15 residues. Germline V gene sequence: CDR1 SGHVS, CDR2 FNYEAQ. DNA of the CDR3: TGTGCCAGCAGATTGGGACAGGGTGGTGGAAACACCATATATTTT. This translates into CASRLGQGGGNTIYF. Full variable domain (rest looked up from reference TRBV7-6 and TRBJ1-3): GAGVSQSPRYKVTKRGQDVALRCDPISGHVSLYWYRQALGQGPEFLTYFNYEAQQDKSGLPNDRFSAERPEGSISTLTIQRTEQRDSAMYRCASRLGQGGGNTIYFGEGSWLTVV.

This rearrangement joins TRBV19 to TRBJ2-2, with a weak D call TRBD2 (6 bases). CDR3 length: 15 amino acids. The V and J ends lost 1 base and 4 bases respectively, with 10 bases between them. In germline, CDR1 is LNHDA, CDR2 SQIVND (reference sequence). The CDR3 nucleotides read TGTGCCAGTAGTATAGGGGGGGAGCTCACCGGGGAGCTGTTTTTT. This codes for CASSIGGELTGELFF. The whole variable domain, remainder taken from reference TRBV19 and TRBJ2-2, is DGGITQSPKYLFRKEGQNVTLSCEQNLNHDAMYWYRQDPGQGLRLIYYSQIVNDFQKGDIAEGYSVSREKKESFPLTVTSAQKNPTAFYLCASSIGGELTGELFFGEGSRLTVL.

The DNA for the CDR3 is TGTGCCAGCAGCAGTCCGGGACTAGCGGGGGGGCCGTTAGGAGAGACCCAGTACTTC. Amino acids: CASSSPGLAGGPLGETQYF. V gene TRBV7-6 combines with J gene TRBJ2-5; 16 nucleotides align to TRBD2. The junction had 13 bases not matched to a gene; V was cut back by 5 bases and J by 4 bases. The germline V gene encodes CDR1 SGHVS and CDR2 FNYEAQ. The CDR3 contains 19 residues.

The V gene is TRBV7-9, the J gene TRBJ2-5; 8 bases agree with TRBD1. Trimming at V came to 5 bases and at J to 2 bases, leaving 19 bases not matched to a gene. Germline CDR1 SEHNR, CDR2 FQNEAQ (reference sequence). The CDR3 length is 19 residues. For the CDR3, the DNA is TGTGCCAGCAGCCTCTCCGGGACAGGCTATCAGGGGGAGCAAGAGACCCAGTACTTC. Protein: CASSLSGTGYQGEQETQYF.

The chain carries TRBV13 and TRBJ1-6, with D tentatively TRBD1 (6 bases). V lost 5 bases and J lost 0, with 11 bases in between. The CDR3 length is 16 residues. The germline CDR1 and CDR2 sequences are PRHDT and FYEKMQ (reference sequence). Here the CDR3 DNA reads TGTGCCAGCAGCGCCCAGGGGTCCTCCTATAATTCACCCCTCCACTTT. Translating gives CASSAQGSSYNSPLHF.

The chain employs TRBV4-3 and TRBJ2-2; 11 bases are a match to TRBD1. The CDR3 covers 16 residues. V dropped 4 bases and J dropped 3; count of bases not matched to a gene: 4. Germline CDR1 is LGHNA and CDR2 is YSLEER. CDR3: CASSPLGQGDTGELFF. The CDR3 DNA reads TGCGCCAGCAGCCCACTGGGACAGGGGGACACCGGGGAGCTGTTTTTT.

This clone was recorded once. The chain combines TRBV11-2 with TRBJ2-1, with D unresolved. Germline CDR1 SGHAT, CDR2 FQNNGV. The CDR3 loop spans 17 amino acids. V was trimmed by 2 bases and J by 1 base, leaving 15 bases between them. This CDR3 is CASSLRLGGSSYNEQFF. CDR3 nucleotide sequence: TGTGCCAGCAGCTTAAGGCTTGGCGGTTCTTCCTACAATGAGCAGTTCTTC.

The J gene is TRBJ1-2, the V gene TRBV27; 7 nucleotides align to TRBD1. J was trimmed by 7 bases and V by 5 bases; bases with no gene match: 7. The CDR3 spans 13 residues. From germline, CDR1 is MNHEY and CDR2 SMNVEV (reference sequence). The CDR3 DNA reads as TGTGCCAGCAGTGATGGGACAGTCTTTGGCTACACCTTC. As protein: CASSDGTVFGYTF.

The chain carries TRBV7-2 and TRBJ1-1; 9 positions match TRBD1. Germline loops: CDR1 SGHTA, CDR2 FQGNSA. The CDR3 runs 16 residues. The ends lost 3 bases at V and 1 base at J; junction bases unmatched: 6. The CDR3 DNA reads as TGTGCCAGCAGCTTCGGACAGGGGACACCGAACACTGAAGCTTTCTTT. Encoded protein: CASSFGQGTPNTEAFF.

J is TRBJ2-7 and V is TRBV27; 9 bases match TRBD2. CDR1 and CDR2 (germline): MNHEY, SMNVEV (reference sequence). V lost 0 bases and J lost 4; bases outside the gene matches: 13. The length of the CDR3 is 18 residues. The CDR3 nucleotides are TGTGCCAGCAGTTTATCGACCCTCCGGAGTAGCGGGAGTTACGAGCAGTACTTC. Translating it yields CASSLSTLRSSGSYEQYF.

This clone was seen more than once but under ten times. The J gene is TRBJ2-1, the V gene TRBV10-2; 7 nucleotides agree with TRBD2. With 4 bases clipped from V and 5 bases from J, the junction kept 11 bases outside the gene matches. This CDR3 has 16 amino acids. Germline CDR1 and CDR2: WSHSY and SAAADI. CDR3 DNA sequence: TGCGCCAGCAGTGCTGGCACGGGACTAAAACACAATGAGCAGTTCTTC. It translates to CASSAGTGLKHNEQFF.

In this sample, this clone turned up many times. The genes are TRBV6-1 and TRBJ2-5; tentative D call: TRBD2 (6 bases). The CDR3 has 15 amino acids. V lost 2 bases to trimming and J lost 0 bases, with 10 bases between them. From germline, CDR1 is MNHNS and CDR2 SASEGT. CDR3 nucleotide sequence: TGTGCCAGCAGTGAAAGCGCGGGGAACCAAGAGACCCAGTACTTC. Protein product: CASSESAGNQETQYF.

The rearrangement links TRBV9 to TRBJ2-1; TRBD2 agrees at 11 bases. CDR1 and CDR2 (germline): SGDLS, YYNGEE. V trimming: 3 bases; J trimming: 2 bases; junction bases outside the gene matches: 1. The CDR3 is 15 amino acids. DNA for the CDR3: TGTGCCAGCAGCGGTAGCGGGAGGGCCTACAATGAGCAGTTCTTC. It is translated as CASSGSGRAYNEQFF.

The rearrangement joins TRBV6-5 to TRBJ1-1; D is unresolved. In germline, CDR1 is MNHEY, CDR2 SVGAGI. The CDR3 loop spans 14 amino acids. Trimming shortened V by 0 bases and J by 3 bases, and 8 bases separated the two germline ends. CDR3 DNA: TGTGCCAGCAGTTACTCGGAACAGCACACTGAAGCTTTCTTT. Translated, it gives CASSYSEQHTEAFF.

Concerning this clone: An end of the junction does not agree with germline; a read error may underlie this. J is TRBJ1-1 and V is TRBV7-7; D ambiguous. Germline V gives CDR1 SSHAT, CDR2 FNYEAQ (reference sequence). The CDR3 totals 14 residues. The CDR3 sequence is CASSLSADNTEAFF. Written as DNA, the CDR3 is TGTGCTAGCAGCTTATCAGCGGATAACACTGAAGCTTTCTTT.